The 29 T cell receptor beta chains in this list originate from one sample, sequenced in a study of cytomegalovirus exposure and HLA in healthy donors. The PCR employed 60 Vbeta primers together with 13 Jbeta primers. Some clones are missing from TCRdb's copy, which holds only in-frame ones; the method was immunoSEQ multiplex PCR. The listing contains 130,000 to 150,000 clones. The sample taken for sequencing was PBMCs. Every receptor here comes from a man in his forties in good health and CMV-seronegative.

The V gene is TRBV11-2, the J gene TRBJ1-1, with 7 nucleotides matching TRBD1. The CDR3 extends over 16 amino acids. After removal of 3 bases from V and 1 base from J, the junction contained 8 bases not matched to a gene. Germline V gene sequence: CDR1 SGHAT, CDR2 FQNNGV. The CDR3 spells CASSFGNRGWNTEAFF. In DNA, the CDR3 is TGTGCCAGCAGCTTCGGGAACAGGGGCTGGAACACTGAAGCTTTCTTT.

This chain connects TRBV9 to TRBJ1-2, with a possible D match to TRBD1 (6 bases). Trimming took off 4 bases at V and 5 bases at J, with 9 bases between the two ends. The CDR3 consists of 12 residues. Germline assignment: CDR1 SGDLS and CDR2 YYNGEE. The CDR3 loop is CASSSGQYGYTF. The CDR3 DNA sequence: TGTGCCAGCAGCTCCGGACAGTATGGCTACACCTTC.

The chain employs TRBV9 and TRBJ2-3; 12 nucleotides line up with TRBD2. Per the germline V gene, CDR1 is SGDLS and CDR2 is YYNGEE. J lost 5 bases, V lost 4 bases, and 11 bases had no gene match. This CDR3 is built from 17 residues. CDR3 region: CASSPLPTSGGIDTQYF. CDR3 coding DNA: TGTGCCAGCAGCCCCCTGCCGACTAGCGGGGGTATAGATACGCAGTATTTT.

The genes are TRBV28 and TRBJ2-3; 10 bases match TRBD2. This CDR3 spans 15 amino acids. Germline V gives CDR1 MDHEN, CDR2 SYDVKM. The V segment lost 8 bases and the J segment 2 bases; nucleotides outside the gene matches: 7. The CDR3 is CASRQRGGVTDTQYF. CDR3 coding DNA: TGTGCCAGCCGCCAGCGGGGGGGCGTCACAGATACGCAGTATTTT.

V gene TRBV11-2 combines with J gene TRBJ2-3; D is unclear. Germline CDR1 is SGHAT and CDR2 is FQNNGV. Trimming removed 3 bases from V and 3 bases from J, with 13 bases in between. This CDR3 spans 15 amino acids. In DNA form, the CDR3 reads TGTGCCAGCAGCTTGGCCCGCACATCGACAGATACGCAGTATTTT. Translating gives CASSLARTSTDTQYF.

J is TRBJ1-5 and V is TRBV15; possibly TRBD1 for D (6 bases). Germline CDR1 and CDR2: LNHNV and YYDKDF (reference sequence). The CDR3 has 14 amino acids. Trimming pared 10 bases from V and 0 bases from J, leaving 13 bases between. DNA for the CDR3: TGTGCCATCGAGAGGGGGAATAGCAATCAGCCCCAGCATTTT. Translating it yields CAIERGNSNQPQHF.

The chain links TRBV7-6 to TRBJ2-7; 9 bases line up with TRBD2. Germline V gives CDR1 SGHVS, CDR2 FNYEAQ. The CDR3 loop spans 16 amino acids. Trimming cost V 1 base and J 0 bases; bases outside gene matches: 4. The CDR3 DNA is TGTGCCAGCAGCTTAGTAGCGGGGGACATCTCCTACGAGCAGTACTTC. It codes for CASSLVAGDISYEQYF.

The chain recombines TRBV6-6 with TRBJ1-1; D gene unclear. The germline CDR1 and CDR2 sequences are MNHNY and SVGAGI (reference sequence). V lost 6 bases, J lost 7 bases, and 12 bases lay in between. The CDR3 extends over 12 amino acids. The CDR3 DNA follows: TGTGCCAGCAGCCCTTCCGGTGGTGAAGCTTTCTTT. Its translation: CASSPSGGEAFF.

The chain is built from TRBV5-1 and TRBJ2-1, with D possibly being TRBD2 (5 bases). In germline, CDR1 is SGHRS, CDR2 YFSETQ. This CDR3 has 18 amino acids. V was clipped by 0 bases and J by 9 bases, with 25 bases between them. CDR3 in amino acids: CASSLAGVALSVLTEQFF. In nucleotides, the CDR3 is TGCGCCAGCAGCTTGGCCGGGGTGGCCCTCTCTGTTCTGACTGAGCAGTTCTTC.

V gene TRBV5-6 combines with J gene TRBJ2-3; 11 nucleotides agree with TRBD2. Trimming at V came to 1 base and at J to 14 bases, leaving 6 bases not matched to a gene. The CDR3 has 13 amino acids. The V gene's germline CDR1 is SGHDT and CDR2 YYEEEE. The CDR3, as DNA: TGTGCCAGCAGCTTGCCTAGCGGGGGGAGTTGGTATTTT. It yields the protein CASSLPSGGSWYF.

The V gene is TRBV19, the J gene TRBJ1-1; no reliable D call. CDR3 size: 16 residues. Germline V gene lookup returns CDR1 LNHDA and CDR2 SQIVND (reference sequence). V lost 5 bases and J 0 bases, leaving 16 bases between the germline ends. The CDR3 here is CASSPTAQRMNTEAFF. The CDR3 coding sequence is TGTGCCAGTAGTCCAACGGCACAGAGAATGAACACTGAAGCTTTCTTT.

This sequence joins TRBV18 and TRBJ1-2; maybe TRBD1 (5 bases). The V and J ends lost 6 bases and 3 bases respectively, with 17 bases between them. Germline loops: CDR1 KGHSH, CDR2 LQKENI. This CDR3 has 15 residues. CDR3 sequence: CASSRDSAVDYGYTF. The CDR3 DNA follows: TGTGCCAGCTCGAGGGACTCCGCCGTAGACTATGGCTACACCTTC.

V gene TRBV27 combines with J gene TRBJ1-2; 8 nucleotides align to TRBD1. The trim removed 1 base at V and 2 bases at J, leaving 3 bases unmatched. The CDR3 runs 15 residues. Looked up from germline, CDR1 is MNHEY and CDR2 is SMNVEV (reference sequence). The CDR3 sequence is CASSLLGQANYGYTF. The CDR3 nucleotides read TGTGCCAGCAGTTTATTGGGACAGGCAAACTATGGCTACACCTTC.

The rearrangement links TRBV5-1 to TRBJ2-3; 10 bases fit TRBD2. CDR3 size: 14 residues. The V gene end was trimmed by 4 bases and the J gene end by 3 bases; junction bases not matched to a gene: 2. The germline V gene has CDR1 SGHRS and CDR2 YFSETQ. CDR3 coding DNA: TGCGCCAGCAGCCCGGGACTAGCGACAGATACGCAGTATTTT. It encodes CASSPGLATDTQYF. Full variable domain (remainder filled in from reference TRBV5-1 and TRBJ2-3): KAGVTQTPRYLIKTRGQQVTLSCSPISGHRSVSWYQQTPGQGLQFLFEYFSETQRNKGNFPGRFSGRQFSNSRSEMNVSTLELGDSALYLCASSPGLATDTQYFGPGTRLTVL.

The genes are TRBV2 and TRBJ1-1; 7 positions match TRBD1. Germline trimming cut 0 bases from V and 11 bases from J; bases unmatched to any gene: 12. In germline, CDR1 is SNHLY, CDR2 FYNNEI. This CDR3 contains 15 residues. The chain's CDR3 is CASSEALLDRRSAFF. For the CDR3, the DNA is TGTGCCAGCAGTGAAGCGCTTCTGGACAGGAGATCGGCTTTCTTT.

The chain links TRBV7-3 to TRBJ2-1; TRBD1 matches 11 bases. CDR1 is SGHTA, CDR2 FQGTGA, per germline. V dropped 3 bases and J dropped 6; count of bases not matched to a gene: 4. There are 15 residues in the CDR3. The CDR3 sequence is CASSFGDRGFNEQFF. In DNA form, the CDR3 reads TGTGCCAGCAGCTTCGGGGACAGGGGGTTCAATGAGCAGTTCTTC.

The chain has TRBV4-3 and TRBJ2-1; 14 bases map to TRBD2. Unmatched junction bases numbered 5, after V lost 4 bases and J lost 6 bases. The CDR3 runs to 16 residues. Germline lookup yields CDR1 LGHNA and CDR2 YSLEER. The CDR3 spells CASSPRTSGGFNEQFF. For the CDR3, the DNA is TGCGCCAGCAGCCCACGGACTAGCGGGGGGTTCAATGAGCAGTTCTTC.

This chain uses TRBV5-6 with TRBJ2-7, with D possibly TRBD1 on 6 matching bases. The V gene's germline CDR1 is SGHDT and CDR2 YYEEEE. With 4 bases removed from V and 2 bases from J, the gap between germline ends came to 19 bases. The CDR3 sequence is 16 residues long. Written as DNA, the CDR3 is TGTGCCAGCAGCCAATCCTCCCGGACAGCTACCTACGAGCAGTACTTC. Protein: CASSQSSRTATYEQYF. Full variable domain (remainder filled in from reference TRBV5-6 and TRBJ2-7): DAGVTQSPTHLIKTRGQQVTLRCSPKSGHDTVSWYQQALGQGPQFIFQYYEEEERQRGNFPDRFSGHQFPNYSSELNVNALLLGDSALYLCASSQSSRTATYEQYFGPGTRLTVT.

The chain recombines TRBV9 with TRBJ2-1; the D gene is possibly TRBD2 (6 bases). Trimming took off 1 base at V and 0 bases at J, with 8 bases between the two ends. The CDR3 runs 15 residues. Germline V gives CDR1 SGDLS, CDR2 YYNGEE. The CDR3 sequence is CASSVLGGSYNEQFF. The CDR3 DNA reads TGTGCCAGCAGCGTATTGGGGGGCTCCTACAATGAGCAGTTCTTC.

The gene calls are TRBV9 and TRBJ2-3; D possibly corresponds to TRBD1 (6 bases). Per germline, CDR1 SGDLS and CDR2 YYNGEE. The CDR3 has 14 amino acids. V was trimmed by 0 bases and J by 5 bases, leaving 10 bases between them. The CDR3 nucleotides read TGTGCCAGCAGCGTAGGGCAGGGGATAGATACGCAGTATTTT. It yields the protein CASSVGQGIDTQYF.

The DNA for the CDR3 is TGTGCCAGCAGGGGGAGACGGAGTAGCAATCAGCCCCAGCATTTT. Protein sequence: CASRGRRSSNQPQHF. The V gene is TRBV2, the J gene TRBJ1-5; D uncertain. The CDR3 is made up of 15 amino acids. Trimming left V 6 bases short and J 0 bases short, with 12 bases between. Per the germline V gene, CDR1 is SNHLY and CDR2 is FYNNEI.

The chain combines TRBV4-1 with TRBJ2-7; 10 nucleotides agree with TRBD1. The CDR3 contains 15 residues. Losses at the gene ends were 5 bases for V and 4 bases for J; bases not matched to a gene: 8. Germline-derived CDR1 and CDR2 are MGHRA and YSYEKL. The CDR3: CASSTRTGGGYEQYF. In nucleotides, the CDR3 is TGCGCCAGCAGCACCCGGACAGGGGGTGGTTACGAGCAGTACTTC.

The chain combines TRBV9 with TRBJ2-2, with a possible D match to TRBD1 (6 bases). This CDR3 region has 15 residues. The germline V gene encodes CDR1 SGDLS and CDR2 YYNGEE. Trimming shortened V by 1 base and J by 1 base, and 8 bases separated the two germline ends. The CDR3: CASSVLQGNTGELFF. The CDR3 DNA reads as TGTGCCAGCAGCGTATTACAGGGGAACACCGGGGAGCTGTTTTTT.

The chain employs TRBV15 and TRBJ2-1; weak D call: TRBD2 (6 bases). Between the trimmed V and J ends, which lost 1 base and 11 bases, there was a span of 15 bases. CDR3 size: 14 residues. The germline V gene has CDR1 LNHNV and CDR2 YYDKDF (reference sequence). The CDR3 protein is CATSRGQGGAQQFF. In DNA form, the CDR3 reads TGTGCCACCAGCAGAGGCCAAGGAGGGGCCCAGCAGTTCTTC.

CDR3 nucleotides: TGTGCCAGCAGCTTAAGGGCGGCGGGGGGACGCACAGATACGCAGTATTTT. Its translation: CASSLRAAGGRTDTQYF. The chain employs TRBV7-3 and TRBJ2-3; TRBD2 matches at 8 bases. V trimming: 1 base; J trimming: 1 base; junction bases outside the gene matches: 7. The CDR3 extends over 17 amino acids. The germline gives CDR1 SGHTA, CDR2 FQGTGA.

The chain uses TRBV12-5 and TRBJ2-3; TRBD2 agrees at 10 bases. In germline, CDR1 is LGHNT, CDR2 FRNRAP. J lost 1 base, V lost 4 bases, and 2 bases had no gene match. This CDR3 region has 15 residues. CDR3 sequence: CASGSGTSGTDTQYF. The CDR3 DNA is TGTGCTAGTGGTTCCGGGACTAGCGGCACAGATACGCAGTATTTT.

The chain uses TRBV27 and TRBJ2-7; D is possibly TRBD2 (5 bases). The CDR3 is 16 amino acids. Germline CDR1 and CDR2: MNHEY and SMNVEV (reference sequence). Trimming left V 0 bases short and J 0 bases short, with 12 bases between. The CDR3 protein is CASSLSISGFSYEQYF. CDR3 in DNA: TGTGCCAGCAGTTTATCGATATCGGGGTTCTCCTACGAGCAGTACTTC.

The chain combines TRBV28 with TRBJ1-1, with D uncertain. The V and J ends lost 1 base and 0 bases respectively, with 9 bases between them. This CDR3 spans 15 amino acids. Germline CDR1 and CDR2: MDHEN and SYDVKM. This chain's CDR3 is CASSLLRQLNTEAFF. The CDR3 nucleotides read TGTGCCAGCAGTTTATTGCGGCAGTTGAACACTGAAGCTTTCTTT. Full variable domain (outside the CDR3, taken from reference TRBV28 and TRBJ1-1): DVKVTQSSRYLVKRTGEKVFLECVQDMDHENMFWYRQDPGLGLRLIYFSYDVKMKEKGDIPEGYSVSREKKERFSLILESASTNQTSMYLCASSLLRQLNTEAFFGQGTRLTVV.

The J gene is TRBJ1-1, the V gene TRBV10-3; the D gene is possibly TRBD1 (5 bases). The CDR3 extends over 13 amino acids. V dropped 3 bases and J dropped 4 bases, with 9 bases sitting between them. Germline V gives CDR1 ENHRY, CDR2 SYGVKD. The CDR3 DNA follows: TGTGCCATCAGTGAATACAGGCGCACTGAAGCTTTCTTT. Its translation is CAISEYRRTEAFF.